This T cell receptor beta chain was identified during a study of regulatory T cells in long-lasting Graves disease. The study's findings and limits: TCR diversity in persistent Graves' patients was below that of newly diagnosed ones. Limited samples may have lowered accuracy. Newly diagnosed disease favored TRBV20-1 and TRBJ2-1 over persistent disease.

As to time point: persistent/refractory GD, antithyroid drugs over 5 years with positive TRAb. PBMCs were the source of the RNA used for TCR sequencing. Enrollment of patients was through an endocrinology department in Xi'an, China. The CDR3 is made up of 17 amino acids. The V gene's germline CDR1 is GTSNPN and CDR2 SVGIG (reference sequence). V was shortened by 4 bases and J by 0 bases, with 16 bases between the two germline ends. TCR beta libraries were built with iRepertoire HTBI primers and Arm-PCR of CDR3 regions. Each CDR3 protein is one row after TCRdb ran MiXCR on the multiplex PCR reads. The sample contains over 350,000 distinct CDR3 sequences, under 25% of which appear only once. As regards this clonotype: What it recognizes is unknown.

This TCR came from a female donor with Graves disease. The V and J genes are TRBV30 and TRBJ2-6, with D tentatively TRBD2 (6 bases). The sample here was peripheral blood mononuclear cells (PBMCs), taken when the disease was refractory, from a patient treated with antithyroid drugs. CDR3 sequence: CAWTSGLPISGANVLTF. CDR3 DNA sequence: TGTGCCTGGACATCGGGACTCCCGATCTCTGGGGCCAACGTCCTGACTTTC.